Below are 21 T cell receptor beta chains sequenced from a single sample in a study of blood T cell repertoires in COVID-19 (dated by TCRdb to 2020 to 2021). Library generation was performed with the immunoSEQ multiplex PCR assay. Imported from immuneACCESS, the table was reduced by TCRdb to in-frame sequences with V and J called. These copies leave out some clones; in studies compared against another copy, an unresolved V gene accounts for under half, and the cause of the remainder is not known. Counted in this sample were around 130,000 clones; less than 85% of them appeared once. The ten largest clones take up roughly an eighth of the sample. The sequenced sample consisted of peripheral blood. The receptors were gathered from a woman aged 60 to 75 with acute or convalescent COVID-19.

V is TRBV6-1 and J is TRBJ1-5; no definite D call. The CDR3 has 13 residues. Germline-derived CDR1 and CDR2 are MNHNS and SASEGT. V was clipped by 0 bases and J by 8 bases, with 8 bases between them. CDR3 amino acids: CASSEARREPQHF. In DNA, the CDR3 is TGTGCCAGCAGTGAAGCGCGGAGGGAGCCCCAGCATTTT.

The chain has TRBV7-3 and TRBJ1-2, with a possible D match to TRBD1 (6 bases). CDR1 and CDR2 (germline): SGHTA, FQGTGA. Trimming removed 5 bases from V and 6 bases from J, with 16 bases in between. The CDR3 is 14 residues long. CDR3 in DNA: TGTGCCAGCAGCCCCGGTAGGGGGTTGGATGGCTACACCTTC. Translating it yields CASSPGRGLDGYTF.

The chain recombines TRBV5-1 with TRBJ1-3; unclear D gene. The germline CDR1 and CDR2 sequences are SGHRS and YFSETQ. The germline V and J ends were trimmed by 4 bases and 1 base, with 15 bases remaining between them. The CDR3 totals 16 residues. The CDR3 region is CASSGGSSASGNTIYF. In nucleotides, the CDR3 is TGCGCCAGCAGCGGCGGGTCTTCGGCTTCTGGAAACACCATATATTTT.

The gene calls are TRBV5-1 and TRBJ2-2; D possibly corresponds to TRBD1 (7 bases). The CDR3 is 14 residues long. Between the trimmed V and J ends, which lost 4 bases and 13 bases, there was a span of 20 bases. Germline CDR1 reads SGHRS; CDR2 reads YFSETQ. CDR3 nucleotide sequence: TGCGCCAGCAGCACCGGAGGGGGCAATATTGGGCTGTTTTTT. Translating it yields CASSTGGGNIGLFF.

This clone occurred a few times. The J gene is TRBJ2-3, the V gene TRBV29-1; TRBD1 aligns across 8 bases. The CDR3 is made up of 15 amino acids. The germline CDR1 and CDR2 sequences are SQVTM and ANQGSEA. J lost 0 bases, V lost 2 bases, and 4 bases had no gene match. The DNA of the CDR3 is TGCAGCGTTGAAACCCAGGGGGCTAGCACAGATACGCAGTATTTT. Amino acid sequence: CSVETQGASTDTQYF.

The J gene is TRBJ1-5, the V gene TRBV19; D is perhaps TRBD1 (5 bases). Germline-derived CDR1 and CDR2 are LNHDA and SQIVND (reference sequence). V lost 0 bases and J 5 bases, leaving 14 bases between the germline ends. This CDR3 spans 16 amino acids. The CDR3 DNA reads as TGTGCCAGTAGTATAGATATTGCCGACAGATATCAGCCCCAGCATTTT. Translation gives CASSIDIADRYQPQHF. Full variable domain (rest looked up from reference TRBV19 and TRBJ1-5): DGGITQSPKYLFRKEGQNVTLSCEQNLNHDAMYWYRQDPGQGLRLIYYSQIVNDFQKGDIAEGYSVSREKKESFPLTVTSAQKNPTAFYLCASSIDIADRYQPQHFGDGTRLSIL.

V is TRBV30 and J is TRBJ1-2; D remains unclear. V gave up 2 bases and J gave up 5 bases, with 15 bases separating them. CDR1 GTSNPN and CDR2 SVGIG come from the germline V gene (reference sequence). The CDR3 consists of 14 residues. CDR3 nucleotide sequence: TGTGCCTGGAGTCCAACCCACAGATTATATGGCTACACCTTC. Translation gives CAWSPTHRLYGYTF.

In the case of this clone: The same CDR3 arises from other DNA sequences in this sample as well. The V and J genes are TRBV2 and TRBJ1-5; the D gene is possibly TRBD1 (6 bases). Germline assignment: CDR1 SNHLY and CDR2 FYNNEI. The CDR3 sequence is 14 residues long. Trimming removed 0 bases at V and 4 bases at J, with 7 bases between. Written as DNA, the CDR3 is TGTGCCAGCAGTGAAGCGCAGGGGAATCAGCCCCAGCATTTT. Protein product: CASSEAQGNQPQHF.

J is TRBJ2-1 and V is TRBV3-1 (or the pseudogene TRBV3-2); a possible D gene is TRBD1 (5 bases). The CDR3 has 15 amino acids. In germline, CDR1 is LGHDT, CDR2 YNNKEL (reference sequence). V shed 2 bases and J shed 4 bases, with 12 bases lying between them. The CDR3 reads CASSQSATVYNEQFF. CDR3 nucleotides: TGTGCCAGCAGCCAATCAGCGACAGTTTACAATGAGCAGTTCTTC.

CDR3 in amino acids: CAISGTGFSAGNTIYF. DNA for the CDR3: TGTGCCATCTCCGGGACAGGGTTTTCAGCTGGAAACACCATATATTTT. V and J are TRBV10-3 and TRBJ1-3; TRBD1 agrees at 9 bases. The CDR3 length is 16 residues. V gave up 8 bases and J gave up 2 bases; unmatched junction bases: 10. CDR1 and CDR2 (germline): ENHRY, SYGVKD.

The V and J genes are TRBV6-5 and TRBJ1-2; 7 bases match TRBD1. Unmatched junction bases numbered 11, after V lost 5 bases and J lost 5 bases. Germline values: CDR1 MNHEY, CDR2 SVGAGI. CDR3 length: 15 amino acids. CDR3 sequence (DNA): TGTGCCAGCAGTCCAAGGGACAGTCGGGAGTATGGCTACACCTTC. Its translation: CASSPRDSREYGYTF.

The CDR3 protein is CASSQDRGGPGYHEQYF. In nucleotides, the CDR3 is TGTGCCAGCAGCCAAGATAGAGGGGGACCGGGATATCACGAGCAGTACTTC. The chain has TRBV3-1 (or the pseudogene TRBV3-2) and TRBJ2-7, with D tentatively TRBD1 (6 bases). Germline V gives CDR1 LGHDT, CDR2 YNNKEL (reference sequence). The CDR3 runs to 17 residues. Trimming cost V 0 bases and J 5 bases, with 20 bases left between them.

V is TRBV30 and J is TRBJ2-7; D is uncertain. V gave up 5 bases and J gave up 0 bases, with 8 bases separating them. The CDR3 extends over 12 amino acids. Germline loops: CDR1 GTSNPN, CDR2 SVGIG (reference sequence). The CDR3 sequence is CAWGRSSYEQYF. The CDR3 DNA reads as TGTGCCTGGGGAAGGAGCTCCTACGAGCAGTACTTC.

J is TRBJ1-4 and V is TRBV7-8; D might be TRBD1 (5 bases). From germline, CDR1 is SGHVS and CDR2 FQNEAQ. The length of the CDR3 is 18 residues. V was shortened by 1 base and J by 0 bases, with 15 bases between the two germline ends. In DNA form, the CDR3 reads TGTGCCAGCAGCTTAGTGATCGTGACAGCTGCAACTAATGAAAAACTGTTTTTT. Translated: CASSLVIVTAATNEKLFF.

The chain carries TRBV7-3 and TRBJ1-2, with D perhaps matching TRBD1 (5 bases). This CDR3 is 15 amino acids long. V lost 5 bases, J lost 0 bases, and 13 bases lay in between. Germline CDR1 SGHTA, CDR2 FQGTGA. The CDR3 sequence is CASSRDSTTNYGYTF. The CDR3 DNA follows: TGTGCCAGCAGCCGAGACAGCACGACTAACTATGGCTACACCTTC.

In its sample, this clone was seen once. This chain joins TRBV27 and TRBJ1-1; 9 bases align to TRBD1. Losses at the gene ends were 5 bases for V and 4 bases for J; bases not matched to a gene: 8. The CDR3 runs 15 residues. Germline V gene data show CDR1 as MNHEY and CDR2 as SMNVEV (reference sequence). The CDR3 loop is CASSPTQGAITEAFF. CDR3 bases: TGTGCCAGCAGTCCCACACAGGGGGCGATCACTGAAGCTTTCTTT.

This chain joins TRBV19 and TRBJ1-5; D is undetermined. Germline V CDR1 and CDR2: LNHDA, SQIVND (reference sequence). The CDR3 length is 16 residues. V shed 5 bases and J shed 5 bases, with 19 bases lying between them. CDR3 loop: CASSWSAFFGHQPQHF. CDR3 coding DNA: TGTGCCAGTAGTTGGTCCGCTTTTTTCGGTCATCAGCCCCAGCATTTT.

The chain carries TRBV6-5 and TRBJ1-3; D is ambiguous. Germline V gives CDR1 MNHEY, CDR2 SVGAGI. The germline V and J ends were trimmed by 11 bases and 4 bases, with 15 bases remaining between them. The CDR3 covers 13 residues. Here the CDR3 reads CACKADAGNTIYF. In nucleotides, the CDR3 is TGTGCCTGCAAAGCGGACGCGGGAAACACCATATATTTT.

This chain connects TRBV2 to TRBJ1-2, with TRBD1 identical over 9 bases. After removal of 6 bases from V and 5 bases from J, the junction contained 4 bases not matched to a gene. The germline V gene encodes CDR1 SNHLY and CDR2 FYNNEI. The CDR3 extends over 13 amino acids. DNA of the CDR3: TGTGCCAGCAGAGCCGGGACAGGGTATGGCTACACCTTC. This sequence encodes CASRAGTGYGYTF.

The CDR3 bases are TGTGCCAGCAGCTTATATAGCCAACCAACTAACTATGGCTACACCTTC. Protein product: CASSLYSQPTNYGYTF. The chain recombines TRBV7-9 with TRBJ1-2; no firm D call. This CDR3 spans 16 amino acids. The V gene lost 2 bases and the J gene lost 0 bases, with 13 bases spanning the gap. Germline CDR1 and CDR2: SEHNR and FQNEAQ (reference sequence).

The chain uses TRBV10-3 and TRBJ2-1; TRBD2 matches at 10 bases. Germline loops: CDR1 ENHRY, CDR2 SYGVKD. This CDR3 is 15 amino acids long. V was pared by 8 bases and J by 6 bases, with 10 bases of the junction left unmatched. The CDR3 nucleotides are TGTGCCATCCGACCGTCAGCGGGGGGGAGCAATGAGCAGTTCTTC. Its translation is CAIRPSAGGSNEQFF.